These 24 T cell receptor beta chains came from one sample sequenced in a study of T cells in Graves' hyperthyroidism and ophthalmopathy. There were TCR beta CDR3 regions amplified from RNA transcripts. RT-PCR in the first round (using the HTBI primer set) targeted the TCR CDR3. TCRdb re-called the multiplex PCR reads with MiXCR, one entry per CDR3 protein. The table records approximately 410,000 distinct CDR3 sequences, approximately 13% of them present only once. Sequencing was performed on blood. The receptors originated from a woman between 18 and 29 years old with Graves' hyperthyroidism.

The rearrangement joins TRBV25-1 to TRBJ1-6, with D hard to call. The CDR3 runs to 13 residues. V was clipped by 3 bases and J by 6 bases, with 6 bases between them. CDR1 and CDR2 from the germline V gene are MGHDK and SYGVNS. The CDR3 nucleotides read TGTGCCAGCAGTGACAGCTTTAATTCACCCCTCCACTTT. Translating it yields CASSDSFNSPLHF. Drawing the rest from reference TRBV25-1 and TRBJ1-6, the complete variable domain is EADIYQTPRYLVIGTGKKITLECSQTMGHDKMYWYQQDPGMELHLIHYSYGVNSTEKGDLSSESTVSRIRTEHFPLTLESARPSHTSQYLCASSDSFNSPLHFGNGTRLTVT.

About this clonotype itself: A much larger clone sits a single nucleotide away, making a read error possible. The CDR3 does not close with the conserved phenylalanine or tryptophan, likely indicating a read error. The chain uses TRBV24-1 and TRBJ1-1; no clear D. There are 15 residues in the CDR3. The V gene's germline CDR1 is KGHDR and CDR2 SFDVKD. The V and J ends lost 4 bases and 4 bases respectively, with 15 bases between them. The CDR3 loop reads CATSEPSGLGTEAFL. The CDR3 nucleotides are TGTGCCACCAGTGAGCCCTCGGGCCTGGGCACTGAAGCTTTCCTT.

This clonotype was detected only a few times. The V and J genes are TRBV20-1 and TRBJ2-5, with TRBD1 as a possible D gene (5 bases). The length of the CDR3 is 13 residues. V lost 1 base, J lost 1 base, and 7 bases lay in between. Germline CDR1 is DFQATT and CDR2 is SNEGSKA (reference sequence). The CDR3 DNA is TGCAGTGCTAGAGGCCAGGGCCAAGAGACCCAGTACTTC. It specifies CSARGQGQETQYF.

CDR3 nucleotide sequence: TGCGCCAGCAGCTTCCTAGCGGGGGTACAAGAGACCCAGTACTTC. It translates to CASSFLAGVQETQYF. The chain uses TRBV5-1 and TRBJ2-5, with 10 bases aligning to TRBD2. From germline, CDR1 is SGHRS and CDR2 YFSETQ. Germline trimming cut 2 bases from V and 2 bases from J; bases unmatched to any gene: 3. The CDR3 has 15 residues.

This clonotype appeared many times. V and J are TRBV10-3 and TRBJ1-6, with D possibly matching TRBD1 (6 bases). CDR1 ENHRY and CDR2 SYGVKD come from the germline V gene. The CDR3 sequence is 13 residues long. Deletions cut 11 bases from V and 3 bases from J, with 11 bases between. The CDR3 DNA follows: TGTGCCTCTAGGACAGACTATAATTCACCCCTCCACTTT. Protein sequence: CASRTDYNSPLHF.

This clonotype has ten or more counts. V usage is TRBV27 and J usage is TRBJ2-1; 9 bases are a match to TRBD2. CDR1 and CDR2 from the germline V gene are MNHEY and SMNVEV (reference sequence). CDR3 size: 15 residues. J lost 6 bases, V lost 2 bases, and 5 bases had no gene match. The CDR3 reads CASSLRGLALNEQFF. The CDR3 DNA sequence: TGTGCCAGCAGTTTAAGGGGACTAGCTCTCAATGAGCAGTTCTTC.

In its sample, this clonotype was seen a few times. The chain combines TRBV19 with TRBJ2-3, with TRBD1 as a possible D gene (9 bases). Trimming stripped 9 bases from V and 6 bases from J, with 31 bases between. The CDR3 has 18 amino acids. Germline V CDR1 and CDR2: LNHDA, SQIVND (reference sequence). This CDR3 reads CASRDRVGREDAPDTQYF. The CDR3 nucleotides read TGTGCCAGCCGGGACAGGGTTGGGCGGGAGGACGCACCGGATACGCAGTATTTT.

In this sample, this clonotype turned up many times. The chain recombines TRBV27 with TRBJ2-7, with TRBD2 matching over 14 bases. The trim removed 6 bases at V and 1 base at J, leaving 5 bases unmatched. Germline assignment: CDR1 MNHEY and CDR2 SMNVEV (reference sequence). This CDR3 is 16 amino acids long. The CDR3 DNA is TGTGCCAGCAGGGGACTAGCGGGAGAGAGGTCCTACGAGCAGTACTTC. Encoded protein: CASRGLAGERSYEQYF.

This clonotype was detected many times. The V gene is TRBV20-1, the J gene TRBJ2-5, with D possibly matching TRBD1 (6 bases). Germline V gives CDR1 DFQATT, CDR2 SNEGSKA (reference sequence). This CDR3 has 12 amino acids. The V end was cut by 5 bases, the J end by 4 bases, with 11 bases between. Here the CDR3 DNA reads TGCAGTGCTGGCACAGGGCGAGAGACCCAGTACTTC. Residues: CSAGTGRETQYF.

The CDR3 is CASSPPRYPTEAFF. CDR3 sequence (DNA): TGTGCCAGCAGCCCGCCCAGGTACCCAACTGAAGCTTTCTTT. The chain uses TRBV14 and TRBJ1-1; no clear D gene. Germline-derived CDR1 and CDR2 are SGHDN and FVKESK. This CDR3 has 14 residues. V was trimmed by 4 bases and J by 5 bases, leaving 14 bases between them.

This clonotype was observed at least ten times. The chain uses TRBV29-1 and TRBJ2-1; D is unclear. The CDR3 runs to 13 residues. V was pared by 3 bases and J by 5 bases, with 11 bases between. Looked up from germline, CDR1 is SQVTM and CDR2 is ANQGSEA. The DNA for the CDR3 is TGCAGCGTTGACCGGTGGAGAAACAATGAGCAGTTCTTC. As protein: CSVDRWRNNEQFF.

This chain uses TRBV7-2 with TRBJ1-2; D is unresolved. The germline V and J ends were trimmed by 2 bases and 0 bases, with 25 bases remaining between them. The germline V gene encodes CDR1 SGHTA and CDR2 FQGNSA. The CDR3 loop spans 20 amino acids. The CDR3 coding sequence is TGTGCCAGCAGCTTAACGAGTCTTCGGGGTGCAGGAGCATCTAACTATGGCTACACCTTC. Its translation is CASSLTSLRGAGASNYGYTF.

This clonotype occurred many times. The chain employs TRBV7-6 and TRBJ2-7; the D is unclear. CDR1 is SGHVS, CDR2 FNYEAQ, per germline. The ends were cut back, 2 bases at V and 0 bases at J, with 11 bases in the middle. This CDR3 is built from 15 residues. The CDR3 reads CASSLFQRSSYEQYF. CDR3 coding DNA: TGTGCCAGCAGCTTATTCCAGAGGAGCTCCTACGAGCAGTACTTC.

This clonotype was seen a few times. This chain links TRBV7-9 with TRBJ2-3, with D hard to call. V was cut by 1 base and J by 0 bases, with 8 bases left in between. CDR3 length: 15 residues. CDR1 is SEHNR, CDR2 FQNEAQ, per germline (reference sequence). CDR3: CASSLVETSTDTQYF. Written as DNA, the CDR3 is TGTGCCAGCAGCTTAGTGGAAACTAGCACAGATACGCAGTATTTT.

A remark on this clonotype: A single base separates this from a much larger clone, so it may be a read error. The chain links TRBV7-8 to TRBJ1-4; D not resolved. The CDR3 length is 16 residues. V lost 6 bases and J lost 0, with 14 bases in between. Per germline, CDR1 SGHVS and CDR2 FQNEAQ. The CDR3 nucleotides are TGTGCCAGCAGATACGGGTCGAGCGCAACTAATGAAAAACTGTTTTTT. Its protein product is CASRYGSSATNEKLFF.

The gene calls are TRBV5-1 and TRBJ1-1, with D unclear. The CDR3 is 15 residues long. Germline lookup yields CDR1 SGHRS and CDR2 YFSETQ. Between the trimmed V and J ends, which lost 0 bases and 3 bases, there was a span of 12 bases. As DNA, the CDR3 is TGCGCCAGCAGCTTGGCGCAACGATGGGACACTGAAGCTTTCTTT. Its translation is CASSLAQRWDTEAFF.

The V and J genes are TRBV5-4 and TRBJ2-6; D gene uncertain. CDR1 and CDR2 from the germline V gene are SGHNT and YYREEE (reference sequence). Trimming took off 0 bases at V and 0 bases at J, with 10 bases between the two ends. CDR3 length equals 17 residues. In DNA, the CDR3 is TGTGCCAGCAGCTTGGCCGGGTCGAACTCTGGGGCCAACGTCCTGACTTTC. This sequence encodes CASSLAGSNSGANVLTF.

The table lists this clonotype with many counts. This chain joins TRBV30 and TRBJ1-6; unclear D gene. The CDR3 is 12 amino acids. V dropped 3 bases and J dropped 7 bases, with 7 bases sitting between them. Germline assignment: CDR1 GTSNPN and CDR2 SVGIG (reference sequence). The CDR3 loop reads CAWRVPNSPLHF. The CDR3 DNA reads as TGTGCCTGGAGGGTCCCGAATTCACCCCTCCACTTT.

In this sample, this clonotype turned up many times. The V and J genes are TRBV6-1 and TRBJ2-7, with a tentative D call TRBD1 (6 bases). Germline V lookup: CDR1 MNHNS, CDR2 SASEGT. This CDR3 is built from 12 residues. V was pared by 5 bases and J by 5 bases, with 10 bases between. The CDR3 loop is CASSPQGHEQYF. In DNA form, the CDR3 reads TGTGCCAGCAGTCCACAGGGACACGAGCAGTACTTC.

This clonotype came up many times. The chain carries TRBV6-1 and TRBJ2-3; 9 bases line up with TRBD2. This CDR3 spans 18 amino acids. Unmatched junction bases numbered 12, after V lost 4 bases and J lost 1 base. From germline, CDR1 is MNHNS and CDR2 SASEGT. CDR3 nucleotides: TGTGCCAGCAGTGTTGGAACCCTAGCGGGGACCCGCACAGATACGCAGTATTTT. Protein product: CASSVGTLAGTRTDTQYF.

This clonotype came up a few times. V is TRBV3-1 and J is TRBJ2-7; D might be TRBD2 (6 bases). CDR3 size: 13 residues. V lost 3 bases and J 3 bases, leaving 9 bases between the germline ends. CDR1 is LGHDT, CDR2 YNNKEL, per germline (reference sequence). CDR3 loop: CASSQRGLYEQYF. DNA of the CDR3: TGTGCCAGCAGCCAGCGGGGCCTCTACGAGCAGTACTTC.

The CDR3, as DNA: TGTGCCAGCAGCTTGAGGCTAGGCAATGAGCAGTTCTTC. This gives the protein CASSLRLGNEQFF. The chain is built from TRBV5-8 and TRBJ2-1; D uncertain. The V and J ends lost 1 base and 6 bases respectively, with 8 bases between them. The CDR3 length is 13 residues. Germline V gene lookup returns CDR1 SGHTS and CDR2 YDEGEE.

The chain is built from TRBV6-1 and TRBJ1-5; D remains ambiguous. Per the germline V gene, CDR1 is MNHNS and CDR2 is SASEGT. The V end was cut by 2 bases, the J end by 7 bases, with 9 bases between. The CDR3 has 13 amino acids. DNA of the CDR3: TGTGCCAGCAGTGAAAGGAATTGGCAGCCCCAGCATTTT. Its protein product is CASSERNWQPQHF.

The chain recombines TRBV18 with TRBJ2-7, with D unclear. This CDR3 has 14 residues. Looked up from germline, CDR1 is KGHSH and CDR2 is LQKENI. V gave up 3 bases and J gave up 2 bases, with 11 bases separating them. The CDR3 DNA reads TGTGCCAGCTCACCGTCAGAGACAACCTACGAGCAGTACTTC. Encoded protein: CASSPSETTYEQYF.